Presented here are 19 T cell receptor beta chains from one specimen sequenced in a study of blood T cell repertoires in COVID-19. Here immunoSEQ multiplex PCR was the method, and the copy in TCRdb shows in-frame clones only, minus some. Among roughly 120,000 clones listed, about 84% were seen once. The sequenced sample consisted of peripheral blood. Receptors originate from a man aged 55 to 70 with acute or convalescent COVID-19.

The chain has TRBV15 and TRBJ2-1; possible D gene TRBD1, 6 bases. From germline, CDR1 is LNHNV and CDR2 YYDKDF (reference sequence). Trimming took 4 bases from V and 7 from J, leaving 20 bases between them. This CDR3 is 16 amino acids long. The CDR3: CATSKKGVRPVNEQFF. CDR3 bases: TGTGCCACCAGCAAAAAGGGGGTAAGGCCTGTTAATGAGCAGTTCTTC.

The genes are TRBV12-3 or TRBV12-4 and TRBJ1-3; unclear D gene. V was cut by 7 bases and J by 1 base, with 8 bases left in between. This CDR3 is built from 13 residues. CDR3 in amino acids: CASNTRSGNTIYF. The DNA for the CDR3 is TGTGCCAGCAATACGAGGTCTGGAAACACCATATATTTT.

CDR3 sequence reads: CAISEGGTAKNIQYF. As DNA, the CDR3 is TGTGCCATCAGTGAAGGCGGGACAGCCAAAAACATTCAGTACTTC. The chain couples TRBV10-3 to TRBJ2-4; maybe TRBD2 (6 bases). The germline V gene encodes CDR1 ENHRY and CDR2 SYGVKD. This CDR3 has 15 amino acids. Trimming removed 3 bases at V and 0 bases at J, with 9 bases between.

This sequence joins TRBV30 and TRBJ1-3; D might be TRBD1 (5 bases). Trimming cost V 0 bases and J 11 bases, with 17 bases left between them. Per the germline V gene, CDR1 is GTSNPN and CDR2 is SVGIG (reference sequence). The length of the CDR3 is 14 residues. CDR3 sequence (DNA): TGTGCCTGGAGTGTAACTTCGGGGGGAGACGCCATATATTTT. The encoded protein is CAWSVTSGGDAIYF. The full variable domain, in which reference TRBV30 and TRBJ1-3 provide the parts outside the CDR3, is SQTIHQWPATLVQPVGSPLSLECTVEGTSNPNLYWYRQAAGRGLQLLFYSVGIGQISSEVPQNLSASRPQDRQFILSSKKLLLSDSGFYLCAWSVTSGGDAIYFGEGSWLTVV.

This chain connects TRBV27 to TRBJ1-2; D is perhaps TRBD1 (5 bases). Germline CDR1 MNHEY, CDR2 SMNVEV (reference sequence). V was shortened by 8 bases and J by 2 bases, with 9 bases between the two germline ends. The CDR3 covers 12 residues. CDR3 sequence: CASGRQNYGYTF. The CDR3 DNA reads TGTGCCAGCGGACGACAGAACTATGGCTACACCTTC.

The chain is built from TRBV4-3 and TRBJ2-1; 8 bases map to TRBD2. J was trimmed by 2 bases and V by 4 bases; bases with no gene match: 4. The CDR3 is 15 amino acids. CDR1 is LGHNA, CDR2 YSLEER, per germline. CDR3 in DNA: TGCGCCAGCAGCCTCAGCGGGAGACCCTACAATGAGCAGTTCTTC. This translates into CASSLSGRPYNEQFF.

The chain links TRBV19 to TRBJ1-5; 7 bases are shared with TRBD1. Losses at the gene ends were 4 bases for V and 1 base for J; bases not matched to a gene: 4. CDR3 length: 15 residues. The germline V gene encodes CDR1 LNHDA and CDR2 SQIVND (reference sequence). The CDR3 loop is CASSKQGDSNQPQHF. As DNA, the CDR3 is TGTGCCAGTAGTAAGCAGGGGGACAGCAATCAGCCCCAGCATTTT.

This clone was seen once. The chain couples TRBV14 to TRBJ2-7; D might be TRBD2 (7 bases). In germline, CDR1 is SGHDN, CDR2 FVKESK. V lost 4 bases and J 4 bases, leaving 20 bases between the germline ends. This CDR3 spans 16 amino acids. CDR3: CASSPRGGGLLYEQYF. The CDR3 bases are TGTGCCAGCAGCCCCCGAGGGGGGGGCTTGCTGTACGAGCAGTACTTC.

The rearrangement joins TRBV29-1 to TRBJ2-7, with D possibly being TRBD1 (5 bases). V was trimmed by 4 bases and J by 5 bases, leaving 12 bases between them. The V gene's germline CDR1 is SQVTM and CDR2 ANQGSEA. This CDR3 is built from 12 residues. The CDR3 sequence is CSVVTGPHEQYF. For the CDR3, the DNA is TGCAGCGTTGTTACAGGTCCCCACGAGCAGTACTTC.

This clone was counted a single time. The chain has TRBV6-2 or TRBV6-3 and TRBJ2-7; 7 bases are shared with TRBD1. Germline assignment: CDR1 MNHEY and CDR2 SVGEGT. V lost 6 bases and J lost 7; bases outside the gene matches: 15. The CDR3 has 15 residues. CDR3: CASSPLGTAFGEQYF. The CDR3 region has the DNA TGTGCCAGCAGCCCCCTCGGGACAGCTTTTGGAGAGCAGTACTTC.

The chain is built from TRBV5-4 and TRBJ2-1; tentatively, D is TRBD2 (6 bases). This CDR3 spans 16 amino acids. V gave up 4 bases and J gave up 6 bases, with 20 bases separating them. Germline-derived CDR1 and CDR2 are SGHNT and YYREEE (reference sequence). The CDR3: CASSPASSGAVNEQFF. DNA of the CDR3: TGTGCCAGCAGCCCAGCCTCCTCGGGAGCCGTCAATGAGCAGTTCTTC.

This chain connects TRBV19 to TRBJ2-2; 8 positions agree with TRBD2. Germline CDR1 is LNHDA and CDR2 is SQIVND (reference sequence). The CDR3 runs 20 residues. V lost 5 bases to trimming and J lost 0 bases; unmatched junction nucleotides: 17. The CDR3 region has the DNA TGTGCCAGTAGTCCCGGGGGGGGTACTAGCGGAACCGCGAACACCGGGGAGCTGTTTTTT. Its translation: CASSPGGGTSGTANTGELFF. Using reference TRBV19 and TRBJ2-2 for the parts outside the CDR3, the full variable domain is DGGITQSPKYLFRKEGQNVTLSCEQNLNHDAMYWYRQDPGQGLRLIYYSQIVNDFQKGDIAEGYSVSREKKESFPLTVTSAQKNPTAFYLCASSPGGGTSGTANTGELFFGEGSRLTVL.

This chain links TRBV6-1 with TRBJ2-7; D remains unclear. The CDR3 runs to 14 residues. Trimming left V 0 bases short and J 4 bases short, with 10 bases between. Germline V gene data show CDR1 as MNHNS and CDR2 as SASEGT. The CDR3 sequence: CASSEALPDYEQYF. CDR3 nucleotides: TGTGCCAGCAGTGAAGCCCTGCCAGATTACGAGCAGTACTTC.

CDR3 in DNA: TGTGCAAGTCGCCCGACAGGGAGCTCCTATAATTCACCCCTCCACTTT. This gives the protein CASRPTGSSYNSPLHF. This chain connects TRBV12-2 to TRBJ1-6; the D call TRBD1 from the table was never checked on the DNA. TRBV12-2 is labeled a pseudogene. The CDR3 is 16 residues long.

The chain combines TRBV7-2 with TRBJ2-1; 11 bases are a match to TRBD2. There are 15 residues in the CDR3. CDR1 is SGHTA and CDR2 is FQGNSA in the germline V gene. V shed 3 bases and J 9 bases; nucleotides not matched to a gene: 7. The CDR3 region has the DNA TGTGCCAGCAGCTTCGAATTAGCGGGAGGGGGTGAGCAGTTCTTC. It is translated as CASSFELAGGGEQFF.

The chain joins TRBV9 to TRBJ2-1, with 11 bases aligning to TRBD2. CDR1 SGDLS and CDR2 YYNGEE come from the germline V gene. The CDR3 is 15 residues long. The trim removed 4 bases at V and 3 bases at J, leaving 3 bases unmatched. The CDR3 region is CASSSLAGDYNEQFF. CDR3 nucleotide sequence: TGTGCCAGCAGCTCACTAGCGGGAGACTACAATGAGCAGTTCTTC.

The chain couples TRBV4-3 to TRBJ2-1; tentative D call: TRBD1 (6 bases). V was clipped by 0 bases and J by 6 bases, with 21 bases between them. Germline CDR1 reads LGHNA; CDR2 reads YSLEER. CDR3 length: 18 residues. The CDR3 DNA is TGCGCCAGCAGCCAAGATTTAAGGGGCTATACAGGGATCAATGAGCAGTTCTTC. This gives the protein CASSQDLRGYTGINEQFF.

The V and J genes are TRBV29-1 and TRBJ2-6; D is undetermined. Looked up from germline, CDR1 is SQVTM and CDR2 is ANQGSEA. V was cut by 0 bases and J by 1 base, with 10 bases left in between. There are 16 residues in the CDR3. DNA of the CDR3: TGCAGCGTTGAAGAAAAGCACCCTTCTGGGGCCAACGTCCTGACTTTC. The encoded protein is CSVEEKHPSGANVLTF.

The V and J genes are TRBV19 and TRBJ2-2, with D possibly matching TRBD2 (5 bases). The germline V gene encodes CDR1 LNHDA and CDR2 SQIVND (reference sequence). The V end was cut by 8 bases, the J end by 6 bases, with 16 bases between. The CDR3 sequence is 14 residues long. The CDR3 DNA reads TGTGCCAGTTGGAATAGGGAGATTGCCGGGGAGCTGTTTTTT. This sequence encodes CASWNREIAGELFF.